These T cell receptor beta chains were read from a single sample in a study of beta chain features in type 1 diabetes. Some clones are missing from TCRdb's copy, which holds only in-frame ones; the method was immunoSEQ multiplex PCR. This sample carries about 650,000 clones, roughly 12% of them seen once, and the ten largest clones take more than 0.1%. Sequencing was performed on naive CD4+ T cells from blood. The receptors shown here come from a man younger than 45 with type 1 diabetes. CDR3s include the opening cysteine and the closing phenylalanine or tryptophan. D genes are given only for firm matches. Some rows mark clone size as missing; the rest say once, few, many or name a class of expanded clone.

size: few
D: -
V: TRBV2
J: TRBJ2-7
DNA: TGTGCCAGCAGTCCGGCGGGATACGAGCAGTACTTC
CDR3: CASSPAGYEQYF

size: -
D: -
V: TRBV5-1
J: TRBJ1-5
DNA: TGCGCCAGCAGCTTGGGGACAGCTAGCAATCAGCCCCAGCATTTT
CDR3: CASSLGTASNQPQHF

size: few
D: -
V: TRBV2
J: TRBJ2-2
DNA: TGTGCCAGCAGTGATGATGGACCCGGGGAGCTGTTTTTT
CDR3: CASSDDGPGELFF

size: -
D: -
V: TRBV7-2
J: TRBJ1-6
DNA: TGTGCCAGCAGCTTGGGCGGGCGAGGTTCACCCCTCCACTTT
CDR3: CASSLGGRGSPLHF

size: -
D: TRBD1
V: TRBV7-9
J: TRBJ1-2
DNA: TGTGCCAGCAGCTTGGGACAGGGGGGCTATGGCTACACCTTC
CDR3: CASSLGQGGYGYTF

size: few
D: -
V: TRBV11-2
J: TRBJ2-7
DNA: TGTGCCAGCAGCTTAGATCTCTTGAGCGACGAGCAGTACTTC
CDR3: CASSLDLLSDEQYF

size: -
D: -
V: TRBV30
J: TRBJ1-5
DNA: TGTGCCTTAGCCATCAGAAGCAATCAGCCCCAGCATTTT
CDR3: CALAIRSNQPQHF

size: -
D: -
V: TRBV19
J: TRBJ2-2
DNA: TGTGCCAGTAGGACCCGGGACTGGAACACCGGGGAGCTGTTTTTT
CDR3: CASRTRDWNTGELFF

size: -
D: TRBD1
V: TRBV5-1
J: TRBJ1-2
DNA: TGCGCCAGCAGCCGCGGGACAGGCCCAGTCTATGGCTACACCTTC
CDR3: CASSRGTGPVYGYTF

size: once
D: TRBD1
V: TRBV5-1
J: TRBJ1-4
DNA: TGCGCCAGCAGCTTGGAGATACAGGGGCCTCAGGAAAAACTGTTTTTT
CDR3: CASSLEIQGPQEKLFF

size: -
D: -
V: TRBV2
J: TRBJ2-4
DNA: TGTGCCAGCAGTGAAAACGCCAAAAACATTCAGTACTTC
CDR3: CASSENAKNIQYF

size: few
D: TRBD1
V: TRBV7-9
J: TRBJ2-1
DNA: TGTGCCACCGACCAGGGACAGGGATGGAATGAGCAGTTCTTC
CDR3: CATDQGQGWNEQFF

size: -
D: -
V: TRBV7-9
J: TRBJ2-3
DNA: TGTGCCAGCAGCTCAATTGCCACAGATACGCAGTATTTT
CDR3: CASSSIATDTQYF

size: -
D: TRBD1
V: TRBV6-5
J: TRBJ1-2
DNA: TGTGCCAGCAAGTCCGGGACAGGCTATGGCTACACCTTC
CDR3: CASKSGTGYGYTF

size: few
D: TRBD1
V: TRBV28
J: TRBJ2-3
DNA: TGTGCCAGCAGCTCAGGGGGCCCCACAGATACGCAGTATTTT
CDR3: CASSSGGPTDTQYF

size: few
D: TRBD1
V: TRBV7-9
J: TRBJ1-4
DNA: TGTGCCAGCAGCCCCCTATGGGAGGGGGCGGATGAAAAACTGTTTTTT
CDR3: CASSPLWEGADEKLFF

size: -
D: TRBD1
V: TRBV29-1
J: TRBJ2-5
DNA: TGCAGCGCAGGAACCGGGACAGGGATTGTGGGGACCCAGTACTTC
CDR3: CSAGTGTGIVGTQYF

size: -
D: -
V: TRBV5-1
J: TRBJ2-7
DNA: TGCGCCAGCAGTGTGGGGCCCTCCTACGAGCAGTACTTC
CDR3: CASSVGPSYEQYF

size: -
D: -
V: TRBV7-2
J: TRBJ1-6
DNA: TGTGCCAGCAGCTTAAGCCTTAGTTATGGAAGTTCACCCCTCCACTTT
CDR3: CASSLSLSYGSSPLHF

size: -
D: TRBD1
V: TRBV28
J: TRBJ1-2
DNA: TGTGCCAGCAGTTTAAGGGGGCCGTATGGCTACACCTTC
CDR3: CASSLRGPYGYTF

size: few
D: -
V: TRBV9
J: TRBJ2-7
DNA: TGTGCCAGCAGCGTAGGGCCAGGGATATCAAGCTACGAGCAGTACTTC
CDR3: CASSVGPGISSYEQYF

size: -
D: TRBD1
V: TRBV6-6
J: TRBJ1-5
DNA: TGTGCCAGCAGACGGACAGGGGAAAATCAGCCCCAGCATTTT
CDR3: CASRRTGENQPQHF

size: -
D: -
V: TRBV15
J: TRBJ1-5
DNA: TGTGCCACCAGCAGAGATCGTGGACAGAACCATTTT
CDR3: CATSRDRGQNHF

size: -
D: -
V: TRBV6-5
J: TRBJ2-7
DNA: TGTGCCAGCAGTTTCGCAGGACTCTACGAGCAGTACTTC
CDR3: CASSFAGLYEQYF

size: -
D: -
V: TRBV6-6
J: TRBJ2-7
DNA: TGTGCCAGCAGTCAACAAACAGACGGAGCCTACGAGCAGTACTTC
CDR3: CASSQQTDGAYEQYF

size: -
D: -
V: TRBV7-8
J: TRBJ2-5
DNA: TGTGCCAGTCGGAACCAAGAGACCCAGTACTTC
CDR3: CASRNQETQYF

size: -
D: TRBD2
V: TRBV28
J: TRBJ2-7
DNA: TGTGCCAGCGGGGTCTCCGGGAGGAGCTCCTACGAGCAGTACTTC
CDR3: CASGVSGRSSYEQYF

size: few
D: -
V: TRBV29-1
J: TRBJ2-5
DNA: TGCAGCGTTGAAGGCTCCGGTGGGCCTCAAGAGACCCAGTACTTC
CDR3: CSVEGSGGPQETQYF

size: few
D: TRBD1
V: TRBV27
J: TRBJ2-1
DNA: TGTGCCAGCAGCCGGGGACAGGGACGCTACAATGAGCAGTTCTTC
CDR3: CASSRGQGRYNEQFF

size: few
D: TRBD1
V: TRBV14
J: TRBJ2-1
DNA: TGTGCCAGCAGCCAAGGGGGACAGGGATACAATGAGCAGTTCTTC
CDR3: CASSQGGQGYNEQFF

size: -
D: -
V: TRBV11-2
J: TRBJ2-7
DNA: TGTGCCAGCAGCTTATTAACGGGGGCTAGCGGTCACTACGAGCAGTACTTC
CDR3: CASSLLTGASGHYEQYF

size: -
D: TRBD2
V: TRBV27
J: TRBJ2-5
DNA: TGTGCCAGCAGTTGGACTAGCGGGGGAGGAGAGACCCAGTACTTC
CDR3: CASSWTSGGGETQYF

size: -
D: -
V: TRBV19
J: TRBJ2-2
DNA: TGTGCCAGTGCTCCCGGACCGACAAACACCGGGGAGCTGTTTTTT
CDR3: CASAPGPTNTGELFF